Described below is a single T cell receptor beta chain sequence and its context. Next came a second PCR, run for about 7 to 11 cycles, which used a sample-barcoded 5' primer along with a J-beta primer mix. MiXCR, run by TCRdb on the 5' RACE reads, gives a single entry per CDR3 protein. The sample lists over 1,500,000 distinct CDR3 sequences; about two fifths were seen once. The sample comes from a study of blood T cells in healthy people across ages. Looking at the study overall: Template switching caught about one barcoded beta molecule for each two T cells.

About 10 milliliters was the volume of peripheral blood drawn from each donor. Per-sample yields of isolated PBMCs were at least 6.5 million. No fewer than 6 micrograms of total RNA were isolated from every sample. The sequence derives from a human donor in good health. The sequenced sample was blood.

The CDR3 loop reads CASSQNADPGANVLTF. CDR3 sequence (DNA): TGTGCCAGCTCACAAAACGCGGACCCCGGGGCCAACGTCCTGACTTTC. This sequence joins TRBV18 and TRBJ2-6; D is uncertain. Trimming shortened V by 4 bases and J by 4 bases, and 14 bases separated the two germline ends. Germline-derived CDR1 and CDR2 are KGHSH and LQKENI. The CDR3 has 16 amino acids.